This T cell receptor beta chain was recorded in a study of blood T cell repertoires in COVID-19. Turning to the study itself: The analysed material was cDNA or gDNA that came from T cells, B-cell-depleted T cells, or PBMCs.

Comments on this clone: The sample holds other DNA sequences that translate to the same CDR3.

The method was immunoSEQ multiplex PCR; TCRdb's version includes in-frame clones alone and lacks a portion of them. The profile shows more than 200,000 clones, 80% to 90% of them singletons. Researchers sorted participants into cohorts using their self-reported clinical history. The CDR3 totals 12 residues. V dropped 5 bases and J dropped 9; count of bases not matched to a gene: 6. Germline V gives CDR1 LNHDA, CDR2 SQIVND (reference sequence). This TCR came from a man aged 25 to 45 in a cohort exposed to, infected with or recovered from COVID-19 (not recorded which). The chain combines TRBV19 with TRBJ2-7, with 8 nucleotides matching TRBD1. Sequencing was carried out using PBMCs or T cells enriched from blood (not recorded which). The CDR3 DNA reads TGTGCCAGTAGTCACCAGGGGGCCGGGCAGTACTTC. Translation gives CASSHQGAGQYF.